Here is one T cell receptor (beta chain) with its context. Its specificity is unknown. These data come from a study of naive and memory T cell subsets. Two oligonucleotides, mixed equimolar, formed the beta constant-region primer covering TRBC1 and TRBC2. Ligated cDNA was amplified by four rounds of PCR with nested alpha and beta constant-region primers and SP2. Ligation attached a single-stranded oligonucleotide with a 12-nucleotide UMI and the SP2 primer to the cDNA 3' end. TCRdb re-called the UMI-ligation and nested PCR reads with MiXCR, one entry per CDR3 protein. The repertoire holds 140,000 to 150,000 distinct CDR3 sequences, with over 20% as singletons. Study results and caveats: From naive to CM, EM and EMRA, diversity decreased and Gini increased. Naive repertoires, especially CD8, held a few larger clonotypes, possibly memory cells re-expressing CD45RA.

Alpha and beta libraries were amplified separately from the second PCR onward. The origin of this receptor is a human donor in good health. The sequenced sample consisted of naive CD4+ T cells from blood.

Written as DNA, the CDR3 is TGCGCCAGCAGCCCCGACAGGGCAGACGAGCAGTACTTC. Its protein product is CASSPDRADEQYF. The V and J genes are TRBV5-1 and TRBJ2-7, with TRBD1 matching 7 bases. CDR1 and CDR2 (germline): SGHRS, YFSETQ. The J segment lost 5 bases and the V segment lost 4 bases, leaving 6 bases of the junction unmatched. The CDR3 is 13 amino acids.